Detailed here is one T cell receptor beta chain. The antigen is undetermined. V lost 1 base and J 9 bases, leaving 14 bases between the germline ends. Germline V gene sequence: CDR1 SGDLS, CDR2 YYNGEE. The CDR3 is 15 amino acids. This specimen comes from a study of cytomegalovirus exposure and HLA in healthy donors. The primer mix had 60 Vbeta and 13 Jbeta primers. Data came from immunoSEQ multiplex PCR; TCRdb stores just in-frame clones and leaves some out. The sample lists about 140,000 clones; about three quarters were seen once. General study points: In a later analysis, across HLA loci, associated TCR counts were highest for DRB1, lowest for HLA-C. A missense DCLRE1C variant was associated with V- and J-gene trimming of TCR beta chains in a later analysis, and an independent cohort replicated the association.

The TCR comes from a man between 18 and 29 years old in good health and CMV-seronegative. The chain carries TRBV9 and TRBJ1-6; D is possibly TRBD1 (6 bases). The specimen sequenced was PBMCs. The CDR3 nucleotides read TGTGCCAGCAGCGTACTCGGGGGGGGCGGTTCACCCCTCCACTTT. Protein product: CASSVLGGGGSPLHF. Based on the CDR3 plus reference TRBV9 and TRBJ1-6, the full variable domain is DSGVTQTPKHLITATGQRVTLRCSPRSGDLSVYWYQQSLDQGLQFLIQYYNGEERAKGNILERFSAQQFPDLHSELNLSSLELGDSALYFCASSVLGGGGSPLHFGNGTRLTVT.